This T cell receptor beta chain was recorded in a study of cytomegalovirus exposure and HLA in healthy donors. Notes on the study in general: When analyzed later, a missense DCLRE1C variant was found to be linked to TCR beta V- and J-gene trimming. Sequencing had likely introduced a cluster of highly shared sequence variants as an artifact. A previous analysis found most TCR beta V segments productive roughly 90% or roughly 30% of the time.

Both 60 Vbeta primers and 13 Jbeta primers went into the PCR. The data were produced by immunoSEQ multiplex PCR, yet TCRdb's version contains in-frame clones alone and is incomplete. The data contain 100,000 to 130,000 clones, 82% of them singletons. Germline values: CDR1 MNHEY, CDR2 SVGAGI. The CDR3 runs to 15 residues. The V end was cut by 0 bases, the J end by 6 bases, with 13 bases between. About this clone: The target antigen is unknown.

Sequenced material: PBMCs. The V gene is TRBV6-5, the J gene TRBJ2-3, with D uncertain. This TCR was sampled from a man under 40 in good health and CMV-seropositive. The CDR3 reads CASSYSANPEDTQYF. The DNA of the CDR3 is TGTGCCAGCAGTTACTCTGCCAACCCGGAGGATACGCAGTATTTT.